Described below is a single T cell receptor (beta chain) sequence and its context. What it binds is unknown. The CDR3 loop spans 15 amino acids. Per germline, CDR1 MNHEY and CDR2 SMNVEV (reference sequence). After removal of 5 bases from V and 8 bases from J, the junction contained 9 bases not matched to a gene. Generated by immunoSEQ multiplex PCR, the TCRdb table keeps only in-frame clones and is missing some. The sample holds roughly 98,000 clones, roughly 87% seen once. This sample was taken from a study of cytomegalovirus exposure and HLA in healthy donors. Study-wide results and caveats: The study flagged roughly 150 TCR beta chains as cytomegalovirus-associated.

Sequencing was done on a sample of PBMCs. The receptor's source is a woman aged 25 to 45 in good health and CMV-seronegative. This chain joins TRBV27 and TRBJ1-4; 9 bases line up with TRBD1. Written as DNA, the CDR3 is TGTGCCAGCAGTCTCAGGGACAGGGTTGGAGAAAAACTGTTTTTT. It translates to CASSLRDRVGEKLFF.